The entry that follows covers one TCR beta chain sequence. These data originate in a study of sequential checkpoint blockade in melanoma. Whole-study context: Maintenance nivolumab came after either treatment sequence.

Measured with immunoSEQ multiplex PCR; TCRdb has only the in-frame clones, and not every one. The sample lists around 39,000 clones, 70% to 90% occurring once. The germline V gene has CDR1 MGHRA and CDR2 YSYEKL. Germline trimming cut 4 bases from V and 4 bases from J; bases unmatched to any gene: 6. The CDR3 sequence is 14 residues long. The treatment here: randomized to nivolumab then ipilimumab (arm A) or the reverse (arm B). DNA-damaging chemotherapy had not been given to any patient beforehand. The receptor comes from a human donor with melanoma. The chain carries TRBV4-1 and TRBJ1-1; 7 positions match TRBD1. The input for sequencing was CD8+ T cells sorted from blood (inferred from file names), taken from a patient given nivolumab and ipilimumab in sequence. The CDR3 loop is CASSPRGIGTEAFF. CDR3 DNA sequence: TGCGCCAGCAGCCCCAGGGGGATCGGCACTGAAGCTTTCTTT.